Given below is one T cell receptor (beta chain) in context. V shed 11 bases, J shed 4 bases, and the junction held 10 bases outside the gene matches. CDR3 length: 14 residues. In germline, CDR1 is MNHEY, CDR2 SMNVEV (reference sequence). The data are from a study of cytomegalovirus exposure and HLA in healthy donors. Primers included in the PCR were 60 Vbeta and 13 Jbeta primers. The method was immunoSEQ multiplex PCR; TCRdb's version includes in-frame clones alone and lacks a portion of them. The sample lists about 160,000 clones, around 69% occurring once. The sample taken for sequencing was PBMCs. This receptor was identified in a woman in her twenties or thirties in good health and CMV-seronegative. V is TRBV27 and J is TRBJ2-1, with 8 nucleotides matching TRBD1. The CDR3 spells CAAGRDRFYNEQFF. The CDR3 DNA reads TGTGCCGCGGGAAGGGACAGGTTTTACAATGAGCAGTTCTTC.